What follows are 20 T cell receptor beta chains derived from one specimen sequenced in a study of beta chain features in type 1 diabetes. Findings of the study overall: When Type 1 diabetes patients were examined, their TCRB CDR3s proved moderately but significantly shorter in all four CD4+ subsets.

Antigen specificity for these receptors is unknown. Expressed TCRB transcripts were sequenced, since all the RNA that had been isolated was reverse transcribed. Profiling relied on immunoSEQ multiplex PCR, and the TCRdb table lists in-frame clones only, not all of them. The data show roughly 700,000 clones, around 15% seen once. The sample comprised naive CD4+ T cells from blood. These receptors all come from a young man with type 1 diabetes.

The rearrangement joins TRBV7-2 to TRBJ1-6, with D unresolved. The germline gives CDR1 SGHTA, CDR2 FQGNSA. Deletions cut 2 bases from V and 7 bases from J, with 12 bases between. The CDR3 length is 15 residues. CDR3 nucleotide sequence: TGTGCCAGCAGCTTAAGTCAACGAGGGAATTCACCCCTCCACTTT. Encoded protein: CASSLSQRGNSPLHF.

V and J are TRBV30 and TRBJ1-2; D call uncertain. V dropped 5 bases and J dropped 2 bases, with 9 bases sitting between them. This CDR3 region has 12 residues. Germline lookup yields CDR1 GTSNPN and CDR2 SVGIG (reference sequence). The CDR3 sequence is CAWSPSNYGYTF. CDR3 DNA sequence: TGTGCCTGGTCTCCGTCCAACTATGGCTACACCTTC.

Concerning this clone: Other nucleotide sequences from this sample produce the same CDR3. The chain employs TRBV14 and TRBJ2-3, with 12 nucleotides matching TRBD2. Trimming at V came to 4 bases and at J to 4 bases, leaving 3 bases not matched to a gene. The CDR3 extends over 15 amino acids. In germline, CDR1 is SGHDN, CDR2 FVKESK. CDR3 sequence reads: CASSPLAGGPDTQYF. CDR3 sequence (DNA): TGTGCCAGCAGCCCGCTAGCGGGAGGGCCAGATACGCAGTATTTT.

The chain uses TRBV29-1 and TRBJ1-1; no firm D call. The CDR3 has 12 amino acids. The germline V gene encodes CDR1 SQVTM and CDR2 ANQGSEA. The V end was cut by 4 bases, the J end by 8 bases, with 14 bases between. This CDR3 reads CSVVVGRDEAFF. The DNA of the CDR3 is TGCAGCGTTGTGGTCGGGAGAGACGAAGCTTTCTTT.

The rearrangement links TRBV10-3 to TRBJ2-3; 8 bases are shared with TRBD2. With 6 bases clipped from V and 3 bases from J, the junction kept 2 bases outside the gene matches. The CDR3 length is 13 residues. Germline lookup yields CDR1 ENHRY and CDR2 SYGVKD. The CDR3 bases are TGTGCCATCAGACTAGCGGCAACAGATACGCAGTATTTT. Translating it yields CAIRLAATDTQYF.

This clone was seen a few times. The CDR3 is CASSEQFPSGGGGTDTQYF. DNA of the CDR3: TGTGCCAGCAGTGAACAGTTTCCTAGCGGGGGCGGCGGCACAGATACGCAGTATTTT. The chain has TRBV6-1 and TRBJ2-3; 10 bases are a match to TRBD2. Losses at the gene ends were 2 bases for V and 1 base for J; bases not matched to a gene: 12. Germline V gene data show CDR1 as MNHNS and CDR2 as SASEGT. CDR3 length: 19 residues.

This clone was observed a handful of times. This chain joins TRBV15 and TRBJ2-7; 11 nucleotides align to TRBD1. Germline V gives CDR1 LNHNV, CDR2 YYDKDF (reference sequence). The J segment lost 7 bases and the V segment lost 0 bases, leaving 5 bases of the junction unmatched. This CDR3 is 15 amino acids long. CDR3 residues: CATSREGQGVGEQYF. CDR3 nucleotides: TGTGCCACCAGCAGAGAGGGACAGGGGGTAGGGGAGCAGTACTTC. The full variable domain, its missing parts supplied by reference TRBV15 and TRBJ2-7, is DAMVIQNPRYQVTQFGKPVTLSCSQTLNHNVMYWYQQKSSQAPKLLFHYYDKDFNNEADTPDNFQSRRPNTSFCFLDIRSPGLGDTAMYLCATSREGQGVGEQYFGPGTRLTVT.

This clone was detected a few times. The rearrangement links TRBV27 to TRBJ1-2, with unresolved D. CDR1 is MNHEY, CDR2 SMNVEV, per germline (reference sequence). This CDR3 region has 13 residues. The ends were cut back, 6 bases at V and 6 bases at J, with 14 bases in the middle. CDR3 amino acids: CASRNIDGDGYTF. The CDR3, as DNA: TGTGCCAGCAGAAATATCGACGGAGATGGCTACACCTTC.

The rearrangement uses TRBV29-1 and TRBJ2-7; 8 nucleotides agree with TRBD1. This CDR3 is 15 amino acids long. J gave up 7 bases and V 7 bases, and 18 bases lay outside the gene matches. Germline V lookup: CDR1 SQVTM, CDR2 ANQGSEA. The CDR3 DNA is TGCAGCGCCGAACCCGGGGACAGGACCCTTGGGGAGCAGTACTTC. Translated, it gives CSAEPGDRTLGEQYF.

The CDR3 loop is CASSTAVRQSRTNYGYTF. As DNA, the CDR3 is TGTGCCAGTAGTACTGCCGTTCGACAGAGCAGGACTAACTATGGCTACACCTTC. The chain carries TRBV19 and TRBJ1-2; D might be TRBD1 (5 bases). The ends were cut back, 4 bases at V and 0 bases at J, with 21 bases in the middle. The CDR3 runs to 18 residues. Germline V lookup: CDR1 LNHDA, CDR2 SQIVND (reference sequence).

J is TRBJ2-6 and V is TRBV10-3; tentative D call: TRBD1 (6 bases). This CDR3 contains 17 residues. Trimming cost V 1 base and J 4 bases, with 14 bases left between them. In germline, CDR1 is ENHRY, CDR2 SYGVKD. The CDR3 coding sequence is TGTGCCATCAGTGAGTTTACTCCAGGGGTAGGGGCCAACGTCCTGACTTTC. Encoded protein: CAISEFTPGVGANVLTF.

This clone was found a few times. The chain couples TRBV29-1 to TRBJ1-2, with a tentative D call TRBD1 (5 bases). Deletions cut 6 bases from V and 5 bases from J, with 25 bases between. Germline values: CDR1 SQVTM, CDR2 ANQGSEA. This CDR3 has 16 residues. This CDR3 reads CSVDADGVPRGYGYTF. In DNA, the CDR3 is TGCAGCGTAGATGCGGATGGCGTTCCTCGGGGGTATGGCTACACCTTC.

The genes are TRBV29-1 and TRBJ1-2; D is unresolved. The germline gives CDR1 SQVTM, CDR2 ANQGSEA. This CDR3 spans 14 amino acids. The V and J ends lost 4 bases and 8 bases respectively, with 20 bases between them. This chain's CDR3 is CSVGTRSTSHGYTF. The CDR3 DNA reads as TGCAGCGTTGGTACGCGGTCTACTAGCCACGGCTACACCTTC.

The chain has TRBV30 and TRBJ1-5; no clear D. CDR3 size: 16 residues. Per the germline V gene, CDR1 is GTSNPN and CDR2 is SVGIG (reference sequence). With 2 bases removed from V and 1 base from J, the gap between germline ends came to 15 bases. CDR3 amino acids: CAWSRPARGSNQPQHF. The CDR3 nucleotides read TGTGCCTGGAGTAGACCCGCCAGAGGGAGCAATCAGCCCCAGCATTTT.

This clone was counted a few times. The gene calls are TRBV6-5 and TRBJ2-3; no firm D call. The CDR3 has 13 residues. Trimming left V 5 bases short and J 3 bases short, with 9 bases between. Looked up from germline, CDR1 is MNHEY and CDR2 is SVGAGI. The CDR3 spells CASSPHLTDTQYF. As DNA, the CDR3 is TGTGCCAGCAGTCCCCATCTTACAGATACGCAGTATTTT.

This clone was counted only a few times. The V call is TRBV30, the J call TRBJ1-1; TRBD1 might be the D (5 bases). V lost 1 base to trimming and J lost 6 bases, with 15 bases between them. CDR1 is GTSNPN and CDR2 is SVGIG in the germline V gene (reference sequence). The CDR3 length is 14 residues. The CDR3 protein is CAWSAGGMGAEAFF. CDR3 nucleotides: TGTGCCTGGAGTGCTGGGGGTATGGGCGCTGAAGCTTTCTTT.

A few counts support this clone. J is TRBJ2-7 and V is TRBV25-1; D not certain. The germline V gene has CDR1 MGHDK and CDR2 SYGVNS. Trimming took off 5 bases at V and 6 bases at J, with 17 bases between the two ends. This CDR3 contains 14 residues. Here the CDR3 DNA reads TGTGCCAGCAGTCACCCGGGCCGCCGATCCGAGCAGTACTTC. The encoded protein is CASSHPGRRSEQYF.

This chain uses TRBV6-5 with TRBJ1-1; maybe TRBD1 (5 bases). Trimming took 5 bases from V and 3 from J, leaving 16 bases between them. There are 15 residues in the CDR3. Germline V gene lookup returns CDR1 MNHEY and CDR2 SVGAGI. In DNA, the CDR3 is TGTGCCAGCAGTGCTCAGGGCGGGAGCGACACTGAAGCTTTCTTT. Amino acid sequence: CASSAQGGSDTEAFF.

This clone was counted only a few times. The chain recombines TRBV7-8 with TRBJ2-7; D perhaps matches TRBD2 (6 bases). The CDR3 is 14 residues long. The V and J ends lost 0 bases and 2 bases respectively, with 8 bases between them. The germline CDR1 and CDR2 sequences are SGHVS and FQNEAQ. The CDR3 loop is CASSLARGTYEQYF. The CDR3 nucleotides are TGTGCCAGCAGCTTAGCTCGCGGGACCTACGAGCAGTACTTC.

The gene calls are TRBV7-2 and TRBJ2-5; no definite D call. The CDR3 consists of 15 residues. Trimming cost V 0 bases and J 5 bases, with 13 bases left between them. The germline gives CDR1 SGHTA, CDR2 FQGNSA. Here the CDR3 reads CASSLATRFTETQYF. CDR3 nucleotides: TGTGCCAGCAGCTTAGCGACCCGGTTTACGGAGACCCAGTACTTC.